The 5 T cell receptor beta chains below were found in one sample sequenced in a study of CD8+CD57+ T cells in acquired aplastic anemia. Profiling of TCR beta VDJ combinations and CDR3 sequences used genomic DNA as template. MiXCR, applied by TCRdb to the reads, yields one record per CDR3 protein. The sample includes about 200,000 distinct CDR3 sequences, roughly 35% seen only once; the top ten take about 1.1%. The source material was sorted CD4+, CD8+, or CD8+CD57+ T cells (not recorded which) from PBMCs. These receptors all stem from a human donor in good health, serving as a control.

This clonotype was counted at least ten times. The chain has TRBV20-1 and TRBJ1-2, with 7 bases lining up with TRBD1. Trimming removed 2 bases from V and 1 base from J; junction bases left unmatched: 1. This CDR3 contains 13 residues. Germline CDR1 is DFQATT and CDR2 is SNEGSKA (reference sequence). CDR3 DNA sequence: TGCAGTGCTAGACAGGGGGATAACTATGGCTACACCTTC. Encoded protein: CSARQGDNYGYTF.

This clonotype has a handful of counts. The rearrangement links TRBV18 to TRBJ2-6, with TRBD1 as a possible D gene (5 bases). The CDR3 has 14 residues. In germline, CDR1 is KGHSH, CDR2 LQKENI. With 6 bases removed from V and 0 bases from J, the gap between germline ends came to 6 bases. The CDR3 DNA reads as TGTGCCAGCTCCGACAGCTCTGGGGCCAACGTCCTGACTTTC. Translation: CASSDSSGANVLTF.

This chain links TRBV10-3 with TRBJ2-7, with a possible D match to TRBD1 (6 bases). Between the trimmed V and J ends, which lost 2 bases and 2 bases, there was a span of 13 bases. Germline lookup yields CDR1 ENHRY and CDR2 SYGVKD. This CDR3 comprises 15 residues. The CDR3 DNA sequence: TGTGCCATCAGTGAGGTGGGGACACAAACCTACGAGCAGTACTTC. It encodes CAISEVGTQTYEQYF.

This clonotype has a handful of counts. This chain connects TRBV29-1 to TRBJ1-3, with D tentatively TRBD1 (5 bases). The ends were cut back, 2 bases at V and 0 bases at J, with 11 bases in the middle. The CDR3 runs to 15 residues. Germline V lookup: CDR1 SQVTM, CDR2 ANQGSEA. CDR3 in DNA: TGCAGCGTTGAAAGGGGCCGCTTCTCTGGAAACACCATATATTTT. It specifies CSVERGRFSGNTIYF. The complete variable domain, with remaining parts taken from reference TRBV29-1 and TRBJ1-3, reads SAVISQKPSRDICQRGTSLTIQCQVDSQVTMMFWYRQQPGQSLTLIATANQGSEATYESGFVIDKFPISRPNLTFSTLTVSNMSPEDSSIYLCSVERGRFSGNTIYFGEGSWLTVV.

This clonotype was counted ten times or more. This chain joins TRBV24-1 and TRBJ2-3, with D possibly being TRBD1 or TRBD2 (6 bases each). V lost 2 bases, J lost 4 bases, and 9 bases lay in between. The germline V gene has CDR1 KGHDR and CDR2 SFDVKD. The CDR3 consists of 14 residues. The CDR3 coding sequence is TGTGCCACCAGTGATTCCGGGGGCTCAGATACGCAGTATTTT. Translated: CATSDSGGSDTQYF.